Each of the 24 T cell receptor beta chains below was sequenced from the same sample in a study of neoadjuvant nivolumab and ipilimumab in lung cancer. Clones were sequenced by immunoSEQ multiplex PCR, and TCRdb holds only the in-frame ones, with some missing. In the table there are tens of thousands of clones, about 88% of which are singletons. The input for sequencing was peripheral blood, taken before neoadjuvant nivolumab, alone or with ipilimumab. All receptors derive from an adult with non-small cell lung cancer.

The rearrangement joins TRBV4-2 to TRBJ2-5; D unresolved. V shed 4 bases and J shed 2 bases, with 14 bases lying between them. The CDR3 is made up of 15 amino acids. Germline CDR1 LGHNA, CDR2 YNFKEQ. CDR3 protein: CASSPSGVIQETQYF. The CDR3 bases are TGTGCCAGCAGCCCCTCCGGCGTCATACAAGAGACCCAGTACTTC.

The chain couples TRBV7-8 to TRBJ1-2, with D possibly TRBD1 on 5 matching bases. Germline values: CDR1 SGHVS, CDR2 FQNEAQ. Trimming pared 5 bases from V and 4 bases from J, leaving 20 bases between. CDR3 length: 16 amino acids. In nucleotides, the CDR3 is TGTGCCAGCAGCCCGAGGAGGGACCATCCCTTCTATGGCTACACCTTC. It is translated as CASSPRRDHPFYGYTF.

This clone was seen once. The chain has TRBV9 and TRBJ1-2, with a possible D match to TRBD1 (5 bases). V was pared by 0 bases and J by 3 bases, with 12 bases between. CDR1 is SGDLS and CDR2 is YYNGEE in the germline V gene. The CDR3 covers 15 residues. Here the CDR3 reads CASSVALRDDYGYTF. CDR3 DNA: TGTGCCAGCAGCGTAGCTCTCAGGGATGACTATGGCTACACCTTC.

The genes are TRBV7-2 and TRBJ2-3; 13 bases are a match to TRBD2. Trimming took 5 bases from V and 4 from J; bases not matched to a gene: 3. Germline lookup yields CDR1 SGHTA and CDR2 FQGNSA. This CDR3 spans 15 amino acids. Written as DNA, the CDR3 is TGTGCCAGCAGCAGGACTAGCGGGAGAGCAGATACGCAGTATTTT. Protein sequence: CASSRTSGRADTQYF.

CDR3 coding DNA: TGTGCCAGCAGTCCCCGGGAGGGGAGCGGATCCTATGGCTACACCTTC. It translates to CASSPREGSGSYGYTF. The chain is built from TRBV6-6 and TRBJ1-2; TRBD1 is a possible D gene (5 bases). CDR3 length: 16 amino acids. Germline assignment: CDR1 MNHNY and CDR2 SVGAGI (reference sequence). With 5 bases removed from V and 4 bases from J, the gap between germline ends came to 20 bases.

The chain uses TRBV7-9 and TRBJ2-2, with no clear D. Trimming cost V 6 bases and J 0 bases, with 11 bases left between them. The CDR3 is 15 residues long. Germline CDR1 SEHNR, CDR2 FQNEAQ (reference sequence). In nucleotides, the CDR3 is TGTGCCAGCAGGCCGGACGGTACGAACACCGGGGAGCTGTTTTTT. Translating gives CASRPDGTNTGELFF. Based on the CDR3 plus reference TRBV7-9 and TRBJ2-2, the full variable domain is DTGVSQNPRHKITKRGQNVTFRCDPISEHNRLYWYRQTLGQGPEFLTYFQNEAQLEKSRLLSDRFSAERPKGSFSTLEIQRTEQGDSAMYLCASRPDGTNTGELFFGEGSRLTVL.

The chain links TRBV29-1 to TRBJ2-3; D unresolved. Germline V gene sequence: CDR1 SQVTM, CDR2 ANQGSEA. This CDR3 spans 14 amino acids. V dropped 0 bases and J dropped 4 bases, with 11 bases sitting between them. The CDR3 DNA reads as TGCAGCGTTGAAGATCAAGTTGGGGCAGATACGCAGTATTTT. This sequence encodes CSVEDQVGADTQYF.

This CDR3 is CASSARGLAYEQYF. The CDR3, as DNA: TGTGCCAGCAGCGCGAGGGGACTAGCCTACGAGCAGTACTTC. This rearrangement joins TRBV7-6 to TRBJ2-7, with 8 bases lining up with TRBD2. J lost 2 bases, V lost 5 bases, and 5 bases had no gene match. This CDR3 region has 14 residues. The germline V gene has CDR1 SGHVS and CDR2 FNYEAQ.

The V gene is TRBV7-2, the J gene TRBJ2-3; 7 bases fit TRBD2. Germline V gene sequence: CDR1 SGHTA, CDR2 FQGNSA. CDR3 length: 15 residues. V lost 4 bases and J lost 2; bases outside the gene matches: 6. CDR3 coding DNA: TGTGCCAGCAGCTACCGGACTAGACCCACAGATACGCAGTATTTT. This codes for CASSYRTRPTDTQYF.

V usage is TRBV10-3 and J usage is TRBJ2-7; 9 bases align to TRBD1. The CDR3 spans 15 residues. With V trimmed by 7 bases and J by 1 base, 8 bases remained unmatched. CDR1 is ENHRY, CDR2 SYGVKD, per germline. Written as DNA, the CDR3 is TGTGCCATCACCCCGGGACAGGGTGAGTCCTACGAGCAGTACTTC. Amino acid sequence: CAITPGQGESYEQYF.

This clone was counted a single time. The rearrangement joins TRBV30 to TRBJ2-1; 7 bases line up with TRBD2. Unmatched junction bases numbered 9, after V lost 3 bases and J lost 4 bases. There are 15 residues in the CDR3. The germline V gene has CDR1 GTSNPN and CDR2 SVGIG (reference sequence). The CDR3 DNA reads as TGTGCCTGGAGCTTGGCTAGCGGACCGTACAATGAGCAGTTCTTC. Residues: CAWSLASGPYNEQFF.

The chain links TRBV28 to TRBJ2-7; TRBD1 or TRBD2 may be the D gene (5 bases each). CDR3 length: 13 residues. Germline loops: CDR1 MDHEN, CDR2 SYDVKM. Trimming took 6 bases from V and 2 from J, leaving 11 bases between them. Here the CDR3 reads CASSMGRTYEQYF. CDR3 nucleotides: TGTGCCAGCAGCATGGGACGCACCTACGAGCAGTACTTC.

The genes are TRBV10-1 and TRBJ2-5, with a tentative D call TRBD2 (5 bases). Germline CDR1 WNHNN, CDR2 SYGVQD (reference sequence). This CDR3 region has 13 residues. V was cut by 4 bases and J by 5 bases, with 11 bases left in between. The CDR3 coding sequence is TGCGCCAGCAGTGCGAGGGTAATGGAGACCCAGTACTTC. It yields the protein CASSARVMETQYF.

This clone was picked up a small number of times. This chain links TRBV19 with TRBJ2-7; tentatively, D is TRBD1 (5 bases). Trimming took 6 bases from V and 0 from J, leaving 15 bases between them. Per germline, CDR1 LNHDA and CDR2 SQIVND (reference sequence). The CDR3 extends over 15 amino acids. The CDR3 nucleotides read TGTGCCAGTAGGTGGGGCAGGACCGACTCCTACGAGCAGTACTTC. Protein sequence: CASRWGRTDSYEQYF.

The chain is built from TRBV6-5 and TRBJ2-3; D call uncertain. V shed 4 bases and J shed 4 bases, with 15 bases lying between them. CDR1 MNHEY and CDR2 SVGAGI come from the germline V gene. CDR3 length: 15 amino acids. CDR3 nucleotides: TGTGCCAGCAGTTCTACCCTGGAAATGGCAGATACGCAGTATTTT. It encodes CASSSTLEMADTQYF.

This chain joins TRBV18 and TRBJ2-1; no definite D call. This CDR3 is built from 13 residues. Between the trimmed V and J ends, which lost 3 bases and 7 bases, there was a span of 10 bases. CDR1 is KGHSH, CDR2 LQKENI, per germline. The CDR3 DNA sequence: TGTGCCAGCTCACCTATGGACGTGAATGAGCAGTTCTTC. Its protein is CASSPMDVNEQFF.

This chain connects TRBV29-1 to TRBJ2-1; maybe TRBD1 (7 bases). The V end was cut by 4 bases, the J end by 9 bases, with 13 bases between. The CDR3 runs 12 residues. In germline, CDR1 is SQVTM, CDR2 ANQGSEA. CDR3 sequence: CSVVEGASEQFF. Written as DNA, the CDR3 is TGCAGCGTTGTGGAGGGGGCTAGTGAGCAGTTCTTC.

The V gene is TRBV7-9, the J gene TRBJ1-5; D is possibly TRBD1 (6 bases). CDR1 is SEHNR, CDR2 FQNEAQ, per germline (reference sequence). V lost 1 base, J lost 6 bases, and 10 bases lay in between. This CDR3 spans 14 amino acids. The DNA for the CDR3 is TGTGCCAGCAGCTTAGAGCAAGGGGGTCAGCCCCAGCATTTT. Amino acids: CASSLEQGGQPQHF.

The chain employs TRBV11-2 and TRBJ2-6, with D unclear. The V end lost 2 bases, the J end lost 4 bases, and 18 bases lay between the germline ends. Germline values: CDR1 SGHAT, CDR2 FQNNGV. This CDR3 contains 18 residues. CDR3 bases: TGTGCCAGCAGCTTACTTTATCCCCGGCTCTCCGGGGCCAACGTCCTGACTTTC. It specifies CASSLLYPRLSGANVLTF.

The V gene is TRBV30, the J gene TRBJ2-2, with D perhaps TRBD1 (6 bases). The CDR3 runs 15 residues. Trimming cost V 5 bases and J 3 bases, with 16 bases left between them. CDR1 and CDR2 from the germline V gene are GTSNPN and SVGIG (reference sequence). CDR3 nucleotide sequence: TGTGCCTGGCAAATCGGGACAACAGACACCGGGGAGCTGTTTTTT. Protein sequence: CAWQIGTTDTGELFF.

This clone was observed once. The genes are TRBV30 and TRBJ1-1, with TRBD1 matching 7 bases. The germline gives CDR1 GTSNPN, CDR2 SVGIG (reference sequence). V trimming: 1 base; J trimming: 7 bases; junction bases outside the gene matches: 9. The CDR3 sequence is 14 residues long. DNA for the CDR3: TGTGCCTGGAGTGAGCAGGGGGGATATGGTGAAGCTTTCTTT. Residues: CAWSEQGGYGEAFF.

This clone was seen only a few times. The CDR3 loop is CSASIPTQYF. As DNA, the CDR3 is TGCAGTGCTAGTATCCCTACGCAGTATTTT. This sequence joins TRBV20-1 and TRBJ2-3; D call uncertain. The V gene's germline CDR1 is DFQATT and CDR2 SNEGSKA (reference sequence). CDR3 length equals 10 residues. V was pared by 3 bases and J by 8 bases, with 6 bases between.

The V call is TRBV9, the J call TRBJ2-3, with D perhaps assigned TRBD1 or TRBD2 (5 bases each). This CDR3 spans 12 amino acids. Trimming stripped 1 base from V and 12 bases from J, with 12 bases between. Germline CDR1 and CDR2: SGDLS and YYNGEE. CDR3 sequence: CASSVLGASQYF. The CDR3 bases are TGTGCCAGCAGCGTACTCGGGGCATCCCAGTATTTT.

This clone was observed once. This chain joins TRBV6-4 and TRBJ2-2, with 9 positions matching TRBD1. The germline V gene has CDR1 MRHNA and CDR2 SNTAGT. This CDR3 spans 15 amino acids. Losses at the gene ends were 6 bases for V and 4 bases for J; bases not matched to a gene: 6. CDR3 nucleotides: TGTGCCAGCAGCTCCGGGACAGGGTCCACCGGGGAGCTGTTTTTT. Encoded protein: CASSSGTGSTGELFF.